These 26 T cell receptor beta chains share one sample of origin, sequenced in a study of CXCR3-negative and CXCR3-positive naive CD8 T cells. All TRB cDNA libraries came from 5' RACE performed with UMI labels. No DNA is given; TCRdb re-called the 5' RACE reads and lists each CDR3 protein once. The table gives 45,000 or so distinct CDR3 sequences; the top ten clones make up 1.6% of it. What was sequenced was naive CXCR3- CD8+ T cells from blood. Regarding subset: CD45RO-CCR7+CD27+CD95- naive CD8+ T cells lacking CXCR3 (TNR3-). These TCRs come from a human donor in good health. Some clones in this sample may be carry-over from other donors' samples.

This chain joins TRBV12-3 or TRBV12-4 and TRBJ2-1; TCRdb reports TRBD2, a call that lacks DNA to check it against. The CDR3 is made up of 14 amino acids. CDR3 sequence: CASSFPLHFNEQFF.

V gene TRBV7-9 combines with J gene TRBJ2-7; TCRdb indicates TRBD2, and absent DNA this call remains unverified. This CDR3 has 15 residues. Germline V CDR1 and CDR2: SEHNR, FQNEAQ (reference sequence). The CDR3 is CASSLGGGTTYEQYF.

This chain links TRBV7-2 with TRBJ1-4; TCRdb gives TRBD1 as the D gene, but with no DNA this cannot be confirmed. Germline CDR1 is SGHTA and CDR2 is FQGNSA. This CDR3 spans 14 amino acids. The CDR3 sequence: CASSFPGPGEKLFF.

The chain joins TRBV21-1 to TRBJ2-7; no DNA is available, so the TRBD1 call from TCRdb remains unchecked. TRBV21-1 is an annotated pseudogene. CDR3 length: 16 residues. Here the CDR3 reads CAKSRARWAPPHEQYF.

CDR3 protein: CSVETRGAYEQYF. The V call is TRBV29-1, the J call TRBJ2-7; TCRdb lists TRBD2, though no DNA is available to test this call. The CDR3 loop spans 13 amino acids. Germline CDR1 reads SQVTM; CDR2 reads ANQGSEA.

The V and J genes are TRBV15 and TRBJ1-2; TCRdb proposes TRBD1, but this gene call is untestable without DNA. The CDR3 spans 14 residues. Germline V lookup: CDR1 LNHNV, CDR2 YYDKDF (reference sequence). The CDR3 sequence: CATSRVPGRYGYTF.

The V gene is TRBV21-1, the J gene TRBJ1-1; TCRdb outputs TRBD1, but without DNA this stays unchecked. TRBV21-1 corresponds to a pseudogene. The CDR3 runs 15 residues. This CDR3 is CASSRDRDDRAEAFF.

This chain links TRBV6-5 with TRBJ2-5; no DNA is available, so the TRBD2 call from TCRdb remains unchecked. CDR1 and CDR2 (germline): MNHEY, SVGAGI. The length of the CDR3 is 14 residues. CDR3 region: CASSQQGLQATQYF.

This sequence joins TRBV7-9 and TRBJ2-1. Germline assignment: CDR1 SEHNR and CDR2 FQNEAQ (reference sequence). The CDR3 has 15 residues. CDR3 protein: CASSLEPGRYNEQFF. Based on the CDR3 plus reference TRBV7-9 and TRBJ2-1, the full variable domain is DTGVSQNPRHKITKRGQNVTFRCDPISEHNRLYWYRQTLGQGPEFLTYFQNEAQLEKSRLLSDRFSAERPKGSFSTLEIQRTEQGDSAMYLCASSLEPGRYNEQFFGPGTRLTVL.

This sequence joins TRBV3-1 and TRBJ2-7; checking the TCRdb D call of TRBD1 is not possible without DNA. The length of the CDR3 is 13 residues. Per germline, CDR1 LGHDT and CDR2 YNNKEL (reference sequence). CDR3: CASSHRDNYEQYF.

The rearrangement uses TRBV29-1 and TRBJ2-7; with no DNA, the TCRdb D assignment of TRBD1 cannot be verified. Per germline, CDR1 SQVTM and CDR2 ANQGSEA. The CDR3 extends over 12 amino acids. The CDR3 spells CSVEVPTYEQYF.

The CDR3: CASSAFGTGGWYEQYF. The chain has TRBV2 and TRBJ2-7; with no DNA, the TCRdb D assignment of TRBD1 cannot be verified. CDR3 length: 16 amino acids. Germline values: CDR1 SNHLY, CDR2 FYNNEI.

The genes are TRBV9 and TRBJ1-4; without DNA, the TCRdb call of TRBD1 cannot be checked. Germline lookup yields CDR1 SGDLS and CDR2 YYNGEE. The CDR3 covers 14 residues. The CDR3 region is CASSVYGGAEKLFF.

The chain is built from TRBV5-1 and TRBJ1-1. The CDR3 runs to 14 residues. Germline loops: CDR1 SGHRS, CDR2 YFSETQ. The CDR3 loop is CASSVGRTNTEAFF.

The V and J genes are TRBV7-3 and TRBJ2-7; TCRdb lists TRBD2, though no DNA is available to test this call. CDR1 is SGHTA and CDR2 is FQGTGA in the germline V gene. CDR3 length: 14 residues. CDR3 residues: CASSLRREYGEQYF.

The rearrangement uses TRBV29-1 and TRBJ2-1; TCRdb's D call of TRBD1 is untestable without DNA. This CDR3 region has 15 residues. The germline gives CDR1 SQVTM, CDR2 ANQGSEA. The chain's CDR3 is CSVGGQGRTYNEQFF.

The chain carries TRBV16 and TRBJ2-7; TCRdb names TRBD1, which stays unverified in the absence of DNA. The CDR3 sequence is 14 residues long. The germline V gene has CDR1 KGHSY and CDR2 FQNENV. This CDR3 is CASSRDLRTYEQYF.

The chain employs TRBV12-3 or TRBV12-4 and TRBJ2-5; the TRBD1 assignment by TCRdb is unverifiable without DNA. This CDR3 is 15 amino acids long. The CDR3 loop reads CASSAAHRLQETQYF.

This sequence joins TRBV20-1 and TRBJ1-2; lacking DNA, the TRBD1 call made by TCRdb goes unchecked. Germline CDR1 and CDR2: DFQATT and SNEGSKA (reference sequence). The CDR3 has 19 amino acids. The CDR3 loop is CSARASPIEAKGEVYGYTF.

The chain joins TRBV3-1 to TRBJ2-5. Germline CDR1 reads LGHDT; CDR2 reads YNNKEL (reference sequence). This CDR3 has 15 residues. The CDR3 spells CASSFRRGGQETQYF.

The J gene is TRBJ2-3, the V gene TRBV7-3; no DNA is available, so the TRBD2 call from TCRdb remains unchecked. CDR3 length: 14 amino acids. Germline V gives CDR1 SGHTA, CDR2 FQGTGA. The CDR3 loop reads CASGGTSETDTQYF.

The chain uses TRBV29-1 and TRBJ2-7; TCRdb's D call of TRBD1 is untestable without DNA. The CDR3 has 14 amino acids. Germline CDR1 is SQVTM and CDR2 is ANQGSEA. CDR3 amino acids: CSVEVVGQGTEQYF.

The chain joins TRBV29-1 to TRBJ2-3; TCRdb designates TRBD2, a call that cannot be tested without DNA. The CDR3 sequence is 15 residues long. Per germline, CDR1 SQVTM and CDR2 ANQGSEA. CDR3 region: CSVGTSESHTDTQYF.

This chain joins TRBV10-3 and TRBJ2-7. The CDR3 is made up of 13 amino acids. Germline V gives CDR1 ENHRY, CDR2 SYGVKD. CDR3 sequence reads: CAISGQTDYEQYF.

This chain uses TRBV21-1 with TRBJ2-7; the D call of TRBD1 rests on TCRdb alone, since no DNA is present to check it. TRBV21-1 is a pseudogene locus. CDR3 size: 14 residues. CDR3 region: CASSEDREVREQYF.

V and J are TRBV7-9 and TRBJ2-3; without DNA, the TCRdb call of TRBD1 cannot be checked. The CDR3 loop spans 14 amino acids. The V gene's germline CDR1 is SEHNR and CDR2 FQNEAQ (reference sequence). The CDR3 is CASSPRGGQDTQYF. Using reference TRBV7-9 and TRBJ2-3 for the parts outside the CDR3, the full variable domain is DTGVSQNPRHKITKRGQNVTFRCDPISEHNRLYWYRQTLGQGPEFLTYFQNEAQLEKSRLLSDRFSAERPKGSFSTLEIQRTEQGDSAMYLCASSPRGGQDTQYFGPGTRLTVL.